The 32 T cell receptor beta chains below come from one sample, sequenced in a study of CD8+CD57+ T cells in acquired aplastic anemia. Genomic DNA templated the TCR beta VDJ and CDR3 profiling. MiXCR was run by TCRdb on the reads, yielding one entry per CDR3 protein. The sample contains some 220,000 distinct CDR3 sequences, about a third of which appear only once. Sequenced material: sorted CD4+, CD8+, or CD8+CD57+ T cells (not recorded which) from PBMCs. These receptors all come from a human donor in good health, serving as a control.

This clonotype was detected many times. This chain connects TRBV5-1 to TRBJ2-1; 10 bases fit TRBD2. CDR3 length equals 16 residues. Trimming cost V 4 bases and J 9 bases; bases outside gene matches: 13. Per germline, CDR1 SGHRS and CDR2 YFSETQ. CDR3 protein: CASSDPSGSSVGEQFF. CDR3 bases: TGCGCCAGCAGCGACCCTAGCGGGAGTTCGGTGGGTGAGCAGTTCTTC.

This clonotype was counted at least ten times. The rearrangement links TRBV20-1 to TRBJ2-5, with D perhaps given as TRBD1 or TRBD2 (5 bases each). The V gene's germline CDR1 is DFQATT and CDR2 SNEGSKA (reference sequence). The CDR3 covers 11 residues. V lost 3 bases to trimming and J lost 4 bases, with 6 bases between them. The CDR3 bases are TGCAGTGCTAGTGGGACAGAGACCCAGTACTTC. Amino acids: CSASGTETQYF.

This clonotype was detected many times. CDR3 region: CATSDPTGSSYNEQFF. CDR3 coding DNA: TGTGCCACCAGTGACCCGACAGGTAGCTCCTACAATGAGCAGTTCTTC. The V call is TRBV24-1, the J call TRBJ2-1; possibly TRBD1 for D (6 bases). V shed 4 bases and J shed 0 bases, with 12 bases lying between them. Germline values: CDR1 KGHDR, CDR2 SFDVKD. CDR3 size: 16 residues.

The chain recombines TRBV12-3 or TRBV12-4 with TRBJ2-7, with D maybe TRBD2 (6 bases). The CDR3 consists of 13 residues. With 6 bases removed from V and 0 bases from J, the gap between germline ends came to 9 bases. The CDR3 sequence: CASRGRGSYEQYF. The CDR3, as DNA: TGTGCCAGCAGAGGGCGGGGCTCCTACGAGCAGTACTTC.

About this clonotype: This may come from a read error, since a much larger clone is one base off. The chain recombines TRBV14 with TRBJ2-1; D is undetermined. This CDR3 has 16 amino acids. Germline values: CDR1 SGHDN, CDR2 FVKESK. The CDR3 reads CASSRVGFSSYNERFF. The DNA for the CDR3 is TGTGCCAGCAGCCGGGTAGGCTTCAGCTCCTACAATGAGCGGTTCTTC.

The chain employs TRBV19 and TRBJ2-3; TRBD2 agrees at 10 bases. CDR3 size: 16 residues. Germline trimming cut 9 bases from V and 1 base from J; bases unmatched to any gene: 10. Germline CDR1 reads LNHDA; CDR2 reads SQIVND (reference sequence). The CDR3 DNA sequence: TGTGCCAGCAGTTATGGGACTAGCGCTCGCACAGATACGCAGTATTTT. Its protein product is CASSYGTSARTDTQYF.

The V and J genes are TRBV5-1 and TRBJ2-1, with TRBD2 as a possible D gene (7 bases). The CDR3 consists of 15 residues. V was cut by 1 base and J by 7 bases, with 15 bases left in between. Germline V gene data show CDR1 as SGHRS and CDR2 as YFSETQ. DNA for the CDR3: TGCGCCAGCAGCTTGCGGGGGGCTAATGAAAATGAGCAGTTCTTC. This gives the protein CASSLRGANENEQFF.

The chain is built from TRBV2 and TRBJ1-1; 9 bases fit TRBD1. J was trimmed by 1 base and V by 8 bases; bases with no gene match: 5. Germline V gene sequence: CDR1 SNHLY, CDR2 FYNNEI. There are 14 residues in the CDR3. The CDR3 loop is CASRDRVGNTEAFF. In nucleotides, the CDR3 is TGTGCCAGCCGGGACAGGGTGGGGAACACTGAAGCTTTCTTT.

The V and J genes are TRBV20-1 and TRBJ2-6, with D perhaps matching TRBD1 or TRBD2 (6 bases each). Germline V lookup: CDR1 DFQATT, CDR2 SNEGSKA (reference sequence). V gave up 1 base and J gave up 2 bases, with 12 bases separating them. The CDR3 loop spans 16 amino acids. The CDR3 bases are TGCAGTGCTAGAGGGGGGCCGGGGGCTGGGGCCAACGTCCTGACTTTC. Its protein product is CSARGGPGAGANVLTF.

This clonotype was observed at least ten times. The CDR3 sequence: CASSIVQGKQPQHF. The CDR3 DNA reads as TGTGCCAGTAGTATAGTACAGGGTAAACAGCCCCAGCATTTT. The chain is built from TRBV19 and TRBJ1-5; D might be TRBD1 (6 bases). CDR3 length: 14 amino acids. Germline-derived CDR1 and CDR2 are LNHDA and SQIVND (reference sequence). The ends were cut back, 1 base at V and 7 bases at J, with 11 bases in the middle.

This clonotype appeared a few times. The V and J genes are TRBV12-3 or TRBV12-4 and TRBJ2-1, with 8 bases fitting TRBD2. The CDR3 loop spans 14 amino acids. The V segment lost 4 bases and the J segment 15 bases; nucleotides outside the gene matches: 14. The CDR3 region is CASSSFGTSSSSFF. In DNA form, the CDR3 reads TGTGCCAGCAGTTCCTTCGGGACTAGTTCTTCCTCGTTCTTC.

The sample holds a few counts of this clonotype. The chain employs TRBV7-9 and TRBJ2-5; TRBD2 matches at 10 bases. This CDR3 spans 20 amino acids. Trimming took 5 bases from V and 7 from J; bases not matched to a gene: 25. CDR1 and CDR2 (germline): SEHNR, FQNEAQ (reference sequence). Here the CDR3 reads CASSLPGVLAGAPGRGTQYF. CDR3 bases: TGTGCCAGCAGCCTACCGGGGGTGCTAGCGGGGGCCCCGGGCCGGGGGACCCAGTACTTC.

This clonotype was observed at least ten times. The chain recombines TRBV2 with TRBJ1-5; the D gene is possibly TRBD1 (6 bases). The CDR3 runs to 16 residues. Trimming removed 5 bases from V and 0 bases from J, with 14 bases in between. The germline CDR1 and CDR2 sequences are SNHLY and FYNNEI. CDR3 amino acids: CASSPRTVYSNQPQHF. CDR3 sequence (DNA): TGTGCCAGCAGTCCTAGGACAGTATATAGCAATCAGCCCCAGCATTTT.

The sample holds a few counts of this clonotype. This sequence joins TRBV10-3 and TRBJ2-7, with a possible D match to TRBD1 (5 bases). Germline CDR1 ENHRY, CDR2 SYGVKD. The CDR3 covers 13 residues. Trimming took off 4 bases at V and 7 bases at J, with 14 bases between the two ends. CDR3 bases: TGTGCCATCAGTGTGGCAGGGCTGGGGGAGCAGTACTTC. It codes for CAISVAGLGEQYF.

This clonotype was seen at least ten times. In nucleotides, the CDR3 is TGTGCCAGCAGTCGACAGGGATCTGGCTACACCTTC. This encodes CASSRQGSGYTF. The chain recombines TRBV6-1 with TRBJ1-2; 7 bases are shared with TRBD1. The germline gives CDR1 MNHNS, CDR2 SASEGT. The junction had 4 bases not matched to a gene; V was cut back by 5 bases and J by 7 bases. The CDR3 is 12 amino acids.

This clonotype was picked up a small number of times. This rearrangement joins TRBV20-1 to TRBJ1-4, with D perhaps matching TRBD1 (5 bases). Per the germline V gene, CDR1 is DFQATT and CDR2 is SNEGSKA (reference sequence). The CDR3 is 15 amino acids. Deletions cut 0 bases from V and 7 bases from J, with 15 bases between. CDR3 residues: CSARDRGNHAEKLFF. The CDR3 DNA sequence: TGCAGTGCTAGAGATCGGGGGAATCATGCTGAAAAACTGTTTTTT.

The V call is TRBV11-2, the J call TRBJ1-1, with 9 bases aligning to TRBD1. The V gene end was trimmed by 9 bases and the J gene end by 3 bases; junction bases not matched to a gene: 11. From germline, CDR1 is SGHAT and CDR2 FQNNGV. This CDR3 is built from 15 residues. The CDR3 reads CASKGTGWVDTEAFF. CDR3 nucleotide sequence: TGTGCCAGTAAAGGGACAGGGTGGGTCGACACTGAAGCTTTCTTT. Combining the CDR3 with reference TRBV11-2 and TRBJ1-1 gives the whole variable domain EAGVAQSPRYKIIEKRQSVAFWCNPISGHATLYWYQQILGQGPKLLIQFQNNGVVDDSQLPKDRFSAERLKGVDSTLKIQPAKLEDSAVYLCASKGTGWVDTEAFFGQGTRLTVV.

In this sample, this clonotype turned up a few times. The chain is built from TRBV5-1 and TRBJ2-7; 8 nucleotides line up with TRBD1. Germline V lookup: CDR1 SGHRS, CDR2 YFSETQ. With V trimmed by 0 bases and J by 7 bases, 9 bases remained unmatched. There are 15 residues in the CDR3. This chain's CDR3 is CASSLGTGLLGEQYF. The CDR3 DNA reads TGCGCCAGCAGCTTGGGGACAGGGCTCTTAGGGGAGCAGTACTTC.

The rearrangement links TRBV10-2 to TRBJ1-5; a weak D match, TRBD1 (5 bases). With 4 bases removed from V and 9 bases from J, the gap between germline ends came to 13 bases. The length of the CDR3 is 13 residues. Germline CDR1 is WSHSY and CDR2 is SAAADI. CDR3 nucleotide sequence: TGCGCCAGCAGTGCCACAGGTTATGGGCCCCAGCATTTT. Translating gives CASSATGYGPQHF.

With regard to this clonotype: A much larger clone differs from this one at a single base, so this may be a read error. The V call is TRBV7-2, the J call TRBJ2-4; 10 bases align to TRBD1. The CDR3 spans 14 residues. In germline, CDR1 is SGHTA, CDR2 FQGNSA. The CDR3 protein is CASSLTGQGNTQYF. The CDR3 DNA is TGTGCCAGCAGCTTAACGGGACAGGGGAACACTCAGTACTTC.

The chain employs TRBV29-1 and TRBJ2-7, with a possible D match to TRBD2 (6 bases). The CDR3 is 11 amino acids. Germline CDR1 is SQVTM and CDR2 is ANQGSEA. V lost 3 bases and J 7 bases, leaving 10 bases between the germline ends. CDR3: CSVEAGLEQYF. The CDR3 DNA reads TGCAGCGTTGAGGCGGGATTGGAGCAGTACTTC.

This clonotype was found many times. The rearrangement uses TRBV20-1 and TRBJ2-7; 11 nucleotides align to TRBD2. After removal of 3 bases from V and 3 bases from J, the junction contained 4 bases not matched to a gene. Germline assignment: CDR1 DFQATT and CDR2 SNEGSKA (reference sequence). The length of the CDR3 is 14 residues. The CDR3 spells CSASGSGRVYEQYF. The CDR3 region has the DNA TGCAGTGCTAGTGGTAGCGGGAGGGTCTACGAGCAGTACTTC.

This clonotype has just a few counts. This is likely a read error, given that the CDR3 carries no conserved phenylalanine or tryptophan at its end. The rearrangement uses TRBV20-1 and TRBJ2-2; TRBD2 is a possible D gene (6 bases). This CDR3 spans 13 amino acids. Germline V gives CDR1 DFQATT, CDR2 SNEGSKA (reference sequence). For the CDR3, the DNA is TGCAGTGCTAGATCATGGAACACCGGGGGGCTGTTTTCT. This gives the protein CSARSWNTGGLFS.

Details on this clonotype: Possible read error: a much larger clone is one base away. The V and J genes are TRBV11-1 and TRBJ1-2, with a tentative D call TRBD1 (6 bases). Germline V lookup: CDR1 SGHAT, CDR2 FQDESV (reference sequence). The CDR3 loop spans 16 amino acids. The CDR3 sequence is CAGSLNGQGSGYGYTF. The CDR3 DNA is TGTGCCGGCAGCTTAAATGGGCAGGGGTCAGGCTATGGCTACACCTTC.

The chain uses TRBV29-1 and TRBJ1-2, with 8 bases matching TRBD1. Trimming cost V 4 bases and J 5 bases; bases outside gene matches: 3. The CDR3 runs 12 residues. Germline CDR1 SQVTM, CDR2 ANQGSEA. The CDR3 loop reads CSVGQGIYGYTF. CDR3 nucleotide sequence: TGCAGCGTTGGACAGGGGATATATGGCTACACCTTC.

The CDR3 loop reads CASSMTGMNTEAFF. Written as DNA, the CDR3 is TGTGCCAGCAGTATGACAGGTATGAACACTGAAGCTTTCTTT. The chain carries TRBV6-1 and TRBJ1-1; possible D gene TRBD1, 6 bases. Germline V gene sequence: CDR1 MNHNS, CDR2 SASEGT. CDR3 length: 14 residues. Trimming cost V 5 bases and J 0 bases, with 10 bases left between them.

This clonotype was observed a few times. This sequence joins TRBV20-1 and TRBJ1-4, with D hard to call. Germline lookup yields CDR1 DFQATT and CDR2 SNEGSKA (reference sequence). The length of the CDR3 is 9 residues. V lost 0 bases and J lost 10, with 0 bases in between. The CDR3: CSAREKLFF. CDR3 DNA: TGCAGTGCTAGAGAAAAACTGTTTTTT.

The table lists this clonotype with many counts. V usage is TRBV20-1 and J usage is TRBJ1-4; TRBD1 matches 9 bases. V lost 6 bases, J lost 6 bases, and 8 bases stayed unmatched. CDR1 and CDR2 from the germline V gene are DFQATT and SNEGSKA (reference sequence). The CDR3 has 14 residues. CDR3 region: CSAAPRTGDEKLFF. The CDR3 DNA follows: TGCAGTGCCGCCCCCCGGACAGGGGATGAAAAACTGTTTTTT.

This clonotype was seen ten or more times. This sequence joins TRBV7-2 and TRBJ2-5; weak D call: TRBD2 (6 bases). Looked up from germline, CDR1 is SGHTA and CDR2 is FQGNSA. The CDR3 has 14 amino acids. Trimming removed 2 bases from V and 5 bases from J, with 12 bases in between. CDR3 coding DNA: TGTGCCAGCAGCTTATCTAGCGCAGCGGAGACCCAGTACTTC. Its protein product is CASSLSSAAETQYF.

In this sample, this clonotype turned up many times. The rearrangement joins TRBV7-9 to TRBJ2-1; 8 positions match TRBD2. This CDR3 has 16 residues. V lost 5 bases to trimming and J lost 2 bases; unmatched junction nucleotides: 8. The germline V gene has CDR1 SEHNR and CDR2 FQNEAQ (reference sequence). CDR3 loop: CASSVRSGTTYNEQFF. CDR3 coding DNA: TGTGCCAGCAGCGTTCGTAGCGGGACGACCTACAATGAGCAGTTCTTC.

Here the CDR3 reads CSARADYNEQFF. Here the CDR3 DNA reads TGCAGTGCTAGGGCGGACTACAATGAGCAGTTCTTC. The chain has TRBV20-1 and TRBJ2-1; D gene uncertain. Germline CDR1 reads DFQATT; CDR2 reads SNEGSKA (reference sequence). Trimming stripped 3 bases from V and 3 bases from J, with 6 bases between. CDR3 length: 12 amino acids.

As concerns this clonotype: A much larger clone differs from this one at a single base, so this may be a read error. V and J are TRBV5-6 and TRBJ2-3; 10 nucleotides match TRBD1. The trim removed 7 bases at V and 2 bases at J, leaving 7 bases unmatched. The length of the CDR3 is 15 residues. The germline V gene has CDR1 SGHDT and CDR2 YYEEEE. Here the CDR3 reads CASRPGQGPTDTQYF. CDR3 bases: TGTGCCAGCCGTCCGGGACAGGGGCCCACAGATACGCAGTATTTT.